This T cell receptor beta chain was sequenced in a study of memory CD4+ T cells and cytomegalovirus serostatus. The sort gate was single viable CD3+CD4+CD8-CD45RO+ cells for memory CD4+ T cells. Authors' analysis steps: Out-of-frame sequences were removed, leaving a few million distinct TCRbeta sequences. The repertoire was sequenced with immunoSEQ multiplex PCR; TCRdb's copy has only in-frame clones and lacks some. That table supplies the V and J calls and clone size; D and trimming were determined from the DNA. The table has 50,000 to 70,000 clones, 70% to 85% seen once; the top ten hold about 3%. Sequencing was done on a sample of memory CD4+ T cells from blood. The origin of this receptor is an adult in good health and CMV-seropositive.

In nucleotides, the CDR3 is TGTGCCAGCGGGAATATGCAATACAATGAGCAGTTCTTC. Protein: CASGNMQYNEQFF. The V and J genes are TRBV28 and TRBJ2-1; D not resolved. The CDR3 spans 13 residues. V was cut by 8 bases and J by 4 bases, with 12 bases left in between. Germline V gene data show CDR1 as MDHEN and CDR2 as SYDVKM.